This T cell receptor beta chain was profiled in a study of CD8 T cells in Susac syndrome. Germline lookup yields CDR1 SEHNR and CDR2 FQNEAQ (reference sequence). V dropped 1 base and J dropped 3 bases, with 10 bases sitting between them. The CDR3 loop spans 15 amino acids. The RNA input was about 0.5 to 1 ug, and it was reverse transcribed with random hexamers. Amplification of TCR beta CDR3 used immunoSEQ multiplex PCR across 54 Vbeta and 13 Jbeta. TCRdb fed the immunoSEQ multiplex PCR reads into MiXCR, producing one record per CDR3 protein. The profile shows over 120,000 distinct CDR3 sequences, less than 95% of them singletons.

The sample taken for sequencing was CD4+ T cells from PBMCs. The V gene is TRBV7-9, the J gene TRBJ2-1, with TRBD1 as a possible D gene (5 bases). This clonotype was sampled from a human donor in good health. The CDR3 coding sequence is TGTGCCAGCAGCTTAGTTCTAGGGGTCTACAATGAGCAGTTCTTC. This sequence encodes CASSLVLGVYNEQFF.